This TCR beta chain was sequenced during a study of HIV-infected patients and healthy controls. Each CDR3 protein gets one entry after TCRdb re-called the 5' RACE reads with MiXCR. The sample holds 15,000 to 20,000 distinct CDR3 sequences, about 17% seen once. Trimming shortened V by 2 bases and J by 4 bases, and 12 bases separated the two germline ends. The length of the CDR3 is 15 residues. Per germline, CDR1 SEHNR and CDR2 FQNEAQ (reference sequence). V usage is TRBV7-9 and J usage is TRBJ1-5; D possibly corresponds to TRBD1 (5 bases). This sequence was found in a human donor in good health. The sequenced material came from CD8+ T cells from blood. In DNA, the CDR3 is TGTGCCAGCAGCTTAAGTCGGGACCCAAATCAGCCCCAGCATTTT. Translating it yields CASSLSRDPNQPQHF.